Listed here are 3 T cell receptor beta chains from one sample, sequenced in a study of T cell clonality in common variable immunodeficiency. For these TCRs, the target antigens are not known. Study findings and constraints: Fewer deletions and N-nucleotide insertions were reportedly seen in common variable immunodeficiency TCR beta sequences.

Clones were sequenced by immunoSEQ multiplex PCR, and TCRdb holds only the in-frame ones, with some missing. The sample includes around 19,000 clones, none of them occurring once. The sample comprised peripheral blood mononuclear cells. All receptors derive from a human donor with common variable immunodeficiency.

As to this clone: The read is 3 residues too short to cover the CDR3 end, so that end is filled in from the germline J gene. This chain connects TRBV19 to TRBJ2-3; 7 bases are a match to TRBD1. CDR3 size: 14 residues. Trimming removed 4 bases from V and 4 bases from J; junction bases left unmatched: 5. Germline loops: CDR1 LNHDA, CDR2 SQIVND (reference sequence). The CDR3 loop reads CASSTGGKADTQYF. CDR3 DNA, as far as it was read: TGTGCCAGTAGTACAGGGGGAAAAGCAGATACG.

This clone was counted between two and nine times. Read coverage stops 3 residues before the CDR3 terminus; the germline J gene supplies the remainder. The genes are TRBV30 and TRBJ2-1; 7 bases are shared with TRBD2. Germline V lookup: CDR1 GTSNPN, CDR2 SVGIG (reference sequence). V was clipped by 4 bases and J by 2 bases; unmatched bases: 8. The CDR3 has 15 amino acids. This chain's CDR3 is CAWTPFGGTYNEQFF. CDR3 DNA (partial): TGTGCCTGGACCCCCTTCGGGGGGACCTACAATGAG.

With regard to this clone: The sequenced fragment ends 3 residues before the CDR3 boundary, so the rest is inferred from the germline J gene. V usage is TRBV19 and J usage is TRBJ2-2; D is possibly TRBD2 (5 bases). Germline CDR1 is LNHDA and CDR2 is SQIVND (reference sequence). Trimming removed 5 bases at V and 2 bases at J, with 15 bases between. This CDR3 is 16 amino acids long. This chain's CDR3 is CASSFPRLSNTGELFF. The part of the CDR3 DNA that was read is TGTGCCAGTAGTTTCCCCCGACTAAGTAACACCGGGGAG.